This entry is about one T cell receptor beta chain. Its antigen is unidentified. The junction differs from germline at one of its ends, possibly a read error. The PCR made use of 60 Vbeta and 13 Jbeta primers. The assay was immunoSEQ multiplex PCR, and TCRdb's table has in-frame clones only and misses some. The repertoire holds about 130,000 clones, with around 70% as singletons. The CDR3 contains 15 residues. Germline V gives CDR1 SGHDT, CDR2 YYEEEE. This record belongs to a study of cytomegalovirus exposure and HLA in healthy donors. Study results and limitations: Accurate predictions that matched the HLA-A and HLA-B alleles of most subjects were reportedly made from TCR beta sequences. Because they were indistinguishable, some V segments, including TRBV6-2 and TRBV6-3, were excluded. HLA restriction was apparent for most CMV-associated TCR beta chains in a later analysis.

The sample was PBMCs. The V gene is TRBV5-6, the J gene TRBJ2-2; D perhaps matches TRBD1 (5 bases). The clonotype was recovered from a man in his forties in good health and CMV-seropositive. The CDR3 sequence is CASSLGTGSTRELFF. The CDR3, as DNA: TGTGCCAGCAGCTTGGGCACAGGTAGCACCCGGGAGCTGTTTTTT.